This T cell receptor (beta chain) derives from a study of control samples from healthy donors and cancer patients. The CDR3 is 12 residues long. V lost 6 bases, J lost 3 bases, and 8 bases lay in between. Germline V CDR1 and CDR2: KGHSH, LQKENI. The table lists this clone with a count of one. The table came from immunoSEQ multiplex PCR; TCRdb's copy has only in-frame clones and leaves some out. The sample has a few hundred thousand clones; 75% to 95% are singletons. This receptor was taken from a middle-aged man with head and neck cancer. The chain combines TRBV18 with TRBJ1-1, with D tentatively TRBD1 (5 bases). Sequenced sample: PBMCs. The chain's CDR3 is CASSMGDTEAFF. CDR3 bases: TGTGCCAGCTCGATGGGGGACACTGAAGCTTTCTTT.